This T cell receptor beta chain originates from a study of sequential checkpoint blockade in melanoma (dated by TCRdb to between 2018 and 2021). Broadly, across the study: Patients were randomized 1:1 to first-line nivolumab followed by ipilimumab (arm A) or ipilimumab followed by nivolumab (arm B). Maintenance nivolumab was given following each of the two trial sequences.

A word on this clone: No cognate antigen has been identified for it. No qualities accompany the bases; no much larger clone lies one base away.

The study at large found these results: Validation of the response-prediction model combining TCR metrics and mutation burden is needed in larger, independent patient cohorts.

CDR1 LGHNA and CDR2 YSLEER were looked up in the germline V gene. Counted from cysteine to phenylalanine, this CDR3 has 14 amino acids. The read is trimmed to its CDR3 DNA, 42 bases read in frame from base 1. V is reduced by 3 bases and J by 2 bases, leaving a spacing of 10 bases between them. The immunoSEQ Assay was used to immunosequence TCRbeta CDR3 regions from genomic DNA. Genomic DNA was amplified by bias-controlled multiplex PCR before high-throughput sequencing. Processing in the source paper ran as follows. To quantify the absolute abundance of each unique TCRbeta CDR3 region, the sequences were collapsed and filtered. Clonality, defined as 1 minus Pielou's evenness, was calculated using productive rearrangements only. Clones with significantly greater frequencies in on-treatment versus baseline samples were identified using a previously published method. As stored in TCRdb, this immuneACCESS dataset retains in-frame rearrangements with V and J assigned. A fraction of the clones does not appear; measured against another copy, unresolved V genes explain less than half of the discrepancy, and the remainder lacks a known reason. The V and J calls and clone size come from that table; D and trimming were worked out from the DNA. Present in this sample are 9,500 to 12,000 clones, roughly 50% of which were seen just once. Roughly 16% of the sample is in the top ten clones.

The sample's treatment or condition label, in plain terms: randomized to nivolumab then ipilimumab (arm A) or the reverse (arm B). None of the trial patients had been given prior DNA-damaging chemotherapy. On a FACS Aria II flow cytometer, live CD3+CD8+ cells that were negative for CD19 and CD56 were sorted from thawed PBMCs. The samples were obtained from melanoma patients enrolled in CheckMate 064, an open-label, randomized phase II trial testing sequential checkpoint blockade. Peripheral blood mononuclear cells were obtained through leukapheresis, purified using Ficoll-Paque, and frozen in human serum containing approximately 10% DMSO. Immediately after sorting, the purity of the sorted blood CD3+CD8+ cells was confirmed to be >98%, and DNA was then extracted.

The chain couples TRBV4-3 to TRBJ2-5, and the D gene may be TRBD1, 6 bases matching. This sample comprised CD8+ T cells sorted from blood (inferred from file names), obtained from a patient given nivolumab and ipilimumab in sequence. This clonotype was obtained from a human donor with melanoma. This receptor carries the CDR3 CASSQDSIQETQYF. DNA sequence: TGCGCCAGCAGCCAGGACAGTATACAAGAGACCCAGTACTTC.